The next 23 T cell receptor beta chains were all read from a single sample in a study of blood T cell repertoires in COVID-19. TCRdb keeps only in-frame clones here, not all; method: immunoSEQ multiplex PCR. The sample has under 450,000 clones, about 91% seen once. Sequencing was performed on peripheral blood. These receptors all stem from a woman aged 45-65 years with COVID-19, enrolled during active disease.

V and J are TRBV7-2 and TRBJ1-3; tentatively, D is TRBD1 (6 bases). This CDR3 has 15 residues. Trimming took off 6 bases at V and 4 bases at J, with 16 bases between the two ends. Germline values: CDR1 SGHTA, CDR2 FQGNSA. The CDR3 DNA follows: TGTGCCAGCAGTCTAACCCAGGGGTCGGGAAACACCATATATTTT. Translating it yields CASSLTQGSGNTIYF.

This chain uses TRBV12-5 with TRBJ2-2, with D possibly matching TRBD2 (5 bases). The V end lost 3 bases, the J end lost 5 bases, and 13 bases lay between the germline ends. CDR3 length equals 15 residues. Germline V lookup: CDR1 LGHNT, CDR2 FRNRAP. The DNA for the CDR3 is TGTGCTAGTGGTTTCCTTGACTCGGGAACCGGGGAGCTGTTTTTT. Its protein is CASGFLDSGTGELFF.

The chain has TRBV9 and TRBJ1-2, with unresolved D. The V end was cut by 4 bases, the J end by 4 bases, with 14 bases between. Germline V gene sequence: CDR1 SGDLS, CDR2 YYNGEE. This CDR3 contains 14 residues. DNA of the CDR3: TGTGCCAGCAGCACCCGCGGATTATCCTATGGCTACACCTTC. The encoded protein is CASSTRGLSYGYTF.

V usage is TRBV3-1 (or the pseudogene TRBV3-2) and J usage is TRBJ2-1; unclear D gene. The V end lost 1 base, the J end lost 4 bases, and 14 bases lay between the germline ends. The CDR3 totals 16 residues. Germline assignment: CDR1 LGHDT and CDR2 YNNKEL (reference sequence). CDR3 DNA: TGTGCCAGCAGCCAAGTTCTACAGACAAAGTACAATGAGCAGTTCTTC. This codes for CASSQVLQTKYNEQFF.

The gene calls are TRBV11-2 and TRBJ2-5, with D maybe TRBD1 (6 bases). The CDR3 has 14 amino acids. Germline CDR1 SGHAT, CDR2 FQNNGV. V dropped 6 bases and J dropped 2 bases, with 13 bases sitting between them. CDR3 bases: TGTGCCAGCAGTAGGGGGTGGGGTCAAGAGACCCAGTACTTC. Translated: CASSRGWGQETQYF.

V is TRBV25-1 and J is TRBJ2-3, with D possibly being TRBD1 (6 bases). The V and J ends lost 8 bases and 4 bases respectively, with 13 bases between them. This CDR3 has 13 amino acids. CDR1 is MGHDK and CDR2 is SYGVNS in the germline V gene. CDR3 region: CASGTGIADTQYF. As DNA, the CDR3 is TGTGCCAGCGGTACAGGGATAGCAGATACGCAGTATTTT. Filled out from reference TRBV25-1 and TRBJ2-3, the complete variable domain reads EADIYQTPRYLVIGTGKKITLECSQTMGHDKMYWYQQDPGMELHLIHYSYGVNSTEKGDLSSESTVSRIRTEHFPLTLESARPSHTSQYLCASGTGIADTQYFGPGTRLTVL.

This chain joins TRBV5-1 and TRBJ1-2; 7 bases are a match to TRBD1. Trimming cost V 4 bases and J 2 bases; bases outside gene matches: 2. Germline V gene data show CDR1 as SGHRS and CDR2 as YFSETQ. This CDR3 contains 13 residues. CDR3 bases: TGCGCCAGCAGCCAGGGACAGAACTATGGCTACACCTTC. This encodes CASSQGQNYGYTF.

To note about this clone: The sample holds other DNA sequences that translate to the same CDR3. DNA for the CDR3: TGTGCCAGCAGCTTAGAAGGGACAGGTGGGACTGAAGCTTTCTTT. Its protein is CASSLEGTGGTEAFF. The chain joins TRBV7-9 to TRBJ1-1, with 8 bases identical to TRBD1. J lost 5 bases, V lost 1 base, and 6 bases had no gene match. The length of the CDR3 is 15 residues. Germline V gives CDR1 SEHNR, CDR2 FQNEAQ (reference sequence). The whole variable domain, remainder taken from reference TRBV7-9 and TRBJ1-1, is DTGVSQNPRHKITKRGQNVTFRCDPISEHNRLYWYRQTLGQGPEFLTYFQNEAQLEKSRLLSDRFSAERPKGSFSTLEIQRTEQGDSAMYLCASSLEGTGGTEAFFGQGTRLTVV.

The rearrangement links TRBV11-2 to TRBJ2-7; D gene unclear. The CDR3 has 11 amino acids. Germline V CDR1 and CDR2: SGHAT, FQNNGV. Trimming removed 1 base at V and 9 bases at J, with 7 bases between. As DNA, the CDR3 is TGTGCCAGCAGCTTAGTAACGGGGCAGTACTTC. Translated, it gives CASSLVTGQYF.

The chain joins TRBV24-1 to TRBJ1-2; 7 nucleotides line up with TRBD1. There are 14 residues in the CDR3. Trimming removed 4 bases from V and 4 bases from J; junction bases left unmatched: 5. The germline CDR1 and CDR2 sequences are KGHDR and SFDVKD. CDR3 DNA: TGTGCCACCAGTGACCCTGGGACAGTCTATGGCTACACCTTC. Protein product: CATSDPGTVYGYTF.

The rearrangement links TRBV3-1 (or the pseudogene TRBV3-2) to TRBJ1-1; maybe TRBD1 (5 bases). This CDR3 has 14 residues. Trimming stripped 4 bases from V and 1 base from J, with 10 bases between. The germline V gene has CDR1 LGHDT and CDR2 YNNKEL (reference sequence). The CDR3 region is CASSRIDRNTEAFF. The CDR3 DNA follows: TGTGCCAGCAGCCGAATCGACAGGAACACTGAAGCTTTCTTT.

With regard to this clone: Other DNA sequences from this sample encode an identical CDR3 as well. The rearrangement joins TRBV4-1 to TRBJ1-2, with 8 bases matching TRBD1. CDR3 length: 14 residues. After removal of 5 bases from V and 2 bases from J, the junction contained 4 bases not matched to a gene. Germline values: CDR1 MGHRA, CDR2 YSYEKL. Here the CDR3 DNA reads TGCGCCAGCAGCTACAGGGGGAGGAACTATGGCTACACCTTC. The encoded protein is CASSYRGRNYGYTF.

The chain uses TRBV5-4 and TRBJ2-7, with D possibly matching TRBD2 (7 bases). Trimming removed 4 bases from V and 3 bases from J, with 17 bases in between. Germline loops: CDR1 SGHNT, CDR2 YYREEE (reference sequence). The CDR3 runs 15 residues. The CDR3 nucleotides are TGTGCCAGCAGCCTGACAGGAGGGGACTACTACGAGCAGTACTTC. Protein: CASSLTGGDYYEQYF.

The chain employs TRBV6-5 and TRBJ1-2; perhaps TRBD1 as D (6 bases). Trimming took off 7 bases at V and 7 bases at J, with 22 bases between the two ends. This CDR3 has 15 amino acids. The germline V gene has CDR1 MNHEY and CDR2 SVGAGI. For the CDR3, the DNA is TGTGCCAGCACCATACGGGCAGGGGTACCGGTTGGCTACACCTTC. It is translated as CASTIRAGVPVGYTF.

The chain employs TRBV4-1 and TRBJ1-1; D might be TRBD1 (5 bases). This CDR3 region has 15 residues. Germline values: CDR1 MGHRA, CDR2 YSYEKL. V gave up 10 bases and J gave up 1 base, with 19 bases separating them. Here the CDR3 DNA reads TGCGCCACCCACCAAACCGATGGGGCGAACACTGAAGCTTTCTTT. Translation gives CATHQTDGANTEAFF.

The CDR3 sequence is CASSSSAGELFF. The CDR3 DNA reads as TGTGCCAGCAGCTCAAGCGCCGGGGAGCTGTTTTTT. The V call is TRBV7-9, the J call TRBJ2-2, with D uncertain. Trimming removed 4 bases from V and 6 bases from J, with 6 bases in between. The CDR3 totals 12 residues. Germline V gene data show CDR1 as SEHNR and CDR2 as FQNEAQ (reference sequence).

The chain links TRBV19 to TRBJ1-5; D remains ambiguous. This CDR3 contains 13 residues. Trimming shortened V by 5 bases and J by 5 bases, and 10 bases separated the two germline ends. Germline CDR1 is LNHDA and CDR2 is SQIVND (reference sequence). The CDR3 reads CASSLQIDQPQHF. As DNA, the CDR3 is TGTGCCAGTAGTCTACAGATTGATCAGCCCCAGCATTTT.

This chain connects TRBV10-3 to TRBJ1-3; D gene uncertain. The CDR3 runs 19 residues. V lost 0 bases and J 1 base, leaving 19 bases between the germline ends. Germline assignment: CDR1 ENHRY and CDR2 SYGVKD. The CDR3 coding sequence is TGTGCCATCAGTGAGTCGAGTATGAGGGCAGGCCTATCTGGAAACACCATATATTTT. It encodes CAISESSMRAGLSGNTIYF.

DNA of the CDR3: TGTGCCAGCAGTAGATGGACAGGGGACCCCAGCGAGCAGTACTTC. The encoded protein is CASSRWTGDPSEQYF. This chain joins TRBV6-5 and TRBJ2-7, with 9 bases matching TRBD1. Trimming at V came to 5 bases and at J to 6 bases, leaving 11 bases not matched to a gene. CDR3 length: 15 residues. From germline, CDR1 is MNHEY and CDR2 SVGAGI.

The rearrangement links TRBV24-1 to TRBJ2-3, with TRBD1 matching over 9 bases. CDR3 size: 15 residues. CDR1 and CDR2 from the germline V gene are KGHDR and SFDVKD. V lost 5 bases, J lost 3 bases, and 5 bases stayed unmatched. CDR3 sequence: CATSVAGQGTDTQYF. The CDR3 bases are TGTGCCACCAGTGTTGCGGGACAGGGAACAGATACGCAGTATTTT.

The CDR3 sequence: CASSSPTGSPIGNTEAFF. As DNA, the CDR3 is TGTGCCAGCAGCTCCCCTACGGGGAGCCCTATTGGGAACACTGAAGCTTTCTTT. The J gene is TRBJ1-1, the V gene TRBV13; D is unclear. The V and J ends lost 4 bases and 1 base respectively, with 22 bases between them. Per germline, CDR1 PRHDT and CDR2 FYEKMQ (reference sequence). The CDR3 has 18 amino acids.

This clone was seen only once. The rearrangement joins TRBV27 to TRBJ2-7, with D maybe TRBD2 (6 bases). The V and J ends lost 8 bases and 7 bases respectively, with 12 bases between them. Germline V gives CDR1 MNHEY, CDR2 SMNVEV (reference sequence). This CDR3 region has 11 residues. As DNA, the CDR3 is TGTGCCAGCGCCCTGGGAGGAGAGCAGTACTTC. Protein sequence: CASALGGEQYF.

This sequence joins TRBV5-6 and TRBJ1-2; 7 bases map to TRBD1. The CDR3 extends over 16 amino acids. The germline gives CDR1 SGHDT, CDR2 YYEEEE. V dropped 1 base and J dropped 1; count of bases not matched to a gene: 7. The DNA for the CDR3 is TGTGCCAGCAGCTTGACCAGGGGGGCCTTTAACTATGGCTACACCTTC. Its translation is CASSLTRGAFNYGYTF. The complete variable domain, with remaining parts taken from reference TRBV5-6 and TRBJ1-2, reads DAGVTQSPTHLIKTRGQQVTLRCSPKSGHDTVSWYQQALGQGPQFIFQYYEEEERQRGNFPDRFSGHQFPNYSSELNVNALLLGDSALYLCASSLTRGAFNYGYTFGSGTRLTVV.